The 12 T cell receptor beta chains below all came from one sample that was sequenced in a study of cytomegalovirus exposure and HLA in healthy donors. PCR was performed using 60 Vbeta and 13 Jbeta primers. Some clones are missing from TCRdb's copy, which holds only in-frame ones; the method was immunoSEQ multiplex PCR. The sample holds about 140,000 clones; approximately 91% are singletons and the top ten take 0.51%. Material: PBMCs. These receptors came from a woman aged 40 to 50 in good health and CMV-seronegative.

Only one count was recorded for this clone. J is TRBJ2-5 and V is TRBV28; maybe TRBD1 (6 bases). Trimming removed 6 bases at V and 10 bases at J, with 21 bases between. The length of the CDR3 is 14 residues. Germline loops: CDR1 MDHEN, CDR2 SYDVKM. The DNA for the CDR3 is TGTGCCAGCAGCCAGACAGGTCCCGGCCGCGGCCAGTACTTC. This gives the protein CASSQTGPGRGQYF. Full variable domain (missing parts from reference TRBV28 and TRBJ2-5): DVKVTQSSRYLVKRTGEKVFLECVQDMDHENMFWYRQDPGLGLRLIYFSYDVKMKEKGDIPEGYSVSREKKERFSLILESASTNQTSMYLCASSQTGPGRGQYFGPGTRLLVL.

This sequence joins TRBV19 and TRBJ2-1; 10 bases match TRBD2. Germline CDR1 is LNHDA and CDR2 is SQIVND (reference sequence). V gave up 5 bases and J gave up 9 bases; unmatched junction bases: 13. The CDR3 length is 16 residues. The CDR3 nucleotides are TGTGCCAGTAGTCCTAGCGGGAGATGGGGCTCAACTGAGCAGTTCTTC. Translation: CASSPSGRWGSTEQFF.

The table lists this clone with a few counts. The chain is built from TRBV5-8 and TRBJ2-7; 10 positions agree with TRBD2. CDR1 is SGHTS and CDR2 is YDEGEE in the germline V gene. The V gene end was trimmed by 4 bases and the J gene end by 2 bases; junction bases not matched to a gene: 9. This CDR3 is built from 16 residues. As DNA, the CDR3 is TGTGCCAGCAGCCCAGAGGTCCTAGCGGGGGCCTACGAGCAGTACTTC. Its protein product is CASSPEVLAGAYEQYF. The whole variable domain, filled in from reference TRBV5-8 and TRBJ2-7, reads EAGVTQSPTHLIKTRGQQATLRCSPISGHTSVYWYQQALGLGLQFLLWYDEGEERNRGNFPPRFSGRQFPNYSSELNVNALELEDSALYLCASSPEVLAGAYEQYFGPGTRLTVT.

The J gene is TRBJ2-5, the V gene TRBV19; D is possibly TRBD2 (5 bases). The germline gives CDR1 LNHDA, CDR2 SQIVND (reference sequence). CDR3 length: 14 residues. V was pared by 1 base and J by 5 bases, with 11 bases between. The CDR3 coding sequence is TGTGCCAGTAGTATAGGACTGACGGGGGAGACCCAGTACTTC. It translates to CASSIGLTGETQYF.

This clone was picked up one time. This chain connects TRBV5-1 to TRBJ2-2, with 8 nucleotides matching TRBD1. The CDR3 is made up of 13 amino acids. J was trimmed by 2 bases and V by 9 bases; bases with no gene match: 3. The germline V gene encodes CDR1 SGHRS and CDR2 YFSETQ. CDR3 loop: CATGQGNTGELFF. CDR3 in DNA: TGCGCCACCGGACAGGGAAACACCGGGGAGCTGTTTTTT. Based on the CDR3 plus reference TRBV5-1 and TRBJ2-2, the full variable domain is KAGVTQTPRYLIKTRGQQVTLSCSPISGHRSVSWYQQTPGQGLQFLFEYFSETQRNKGNFPGRFSGRQFSNSRSEMNVSTLELGDSALYLCATGQGNTGELFFGEGSRLTVL.

This clone occurred a few times. The chain joins TRBV28 to TRBJ1-4; 9 nucleotides align to TRBD1. The germline V gene encodes CDR1 MDHEN and CDR2 SYDVKM. The V segment lost 8 bases and the J segment 8 bases; nucleotides outside the gene matches: 3. This CDR3 has 12 residues. CDR3 region: CASYRGREKLFF. DNA for the CDR3: TGTGCCAGCTACAGGGGGCGCGAAAAACTGTTTTTT.

V and J are TRBV28 and TRBJ1-5, with TRBD1 as a possible D gene (6 bases). The V and J ends lost 6 bases and 1 base respectively, with 10 bases between them. CDR3 length equals 14 residues. The germline V gene encodes CDR1 MDHEN and CDR2 SYDVKM. CDR3 amino acids: CASRAGVSNQPQHF. The CDR3 DNA reads TGTGCCAGCAGGGCAGGGGTCAGCAATCAGCCCCAGCATTTT.

The CDR3 protein is CASSNTQGAHRVYF. DNA for the CDR3: TGTGCCAGCAGTAATACCCAGGGGGCCCATCGGGTGTACTTC. This chain joins TRBV21-1 and TRBJ2-7; the table's TRBD1 call for D was not verified on the DNA. TRBV21-1 is an annotated pseudogene. CDR3 length: 14 residues.

CDR3 region: CASSMSGGLGDTIYF. The CDR3 DNA reads as TGTGCCAGCAGCATGTCCGGGGGGCTTGGGGACACCATATATTTT. The genes are TRBV7-3 and TRBJ1-3; D possibly corresponds to TRBD1 (6 bases). This CDR3 has 15 amino acids. V lost 5 bases and J 8 bases, leaving 19 bases between the germline ends. The germline CDR1 and CDR2 sequences are SGHTA and FQGTGA.

This chain links TRBV29-1 with TRBJ1-5, with D maybe TRBD1 (5 bases). This CDR3 comprises 13 residues. V was clipped by 4 bases and J by 1 base, with 8 bases between them. CDR1 and CDR2 (germline): SQVTM, ANQGSEA. CDR3 sequence reads: CSVGGRSNQPQHF. The CDR3 coding sequence is TGCAGCGTTGGGGGGAGGAGCAATCAGCCCCAGCATTTT.

The chain uses TRBV18 and TRBJ1-1, with 7 bases matching TRBD1. The CDR3 consists of 14 residues. CDR1 and CDR2 (germline): KGHSH, LQKENI. The ends lost 3 bases at V and 8 bases at J; junction bases unmatched: 9. The CDR3, as DNA: TGTGCCAGCTCACCCGGGTATGGGACAGCAGAAGCTTTCTTT. Its translation: CASSPGYGTAEAFF.

V is TRBV6-5 and J is TRBJ2-7; weak D call: TRBD1 (7 bases). This CDR3 region has 15 residues. The germline V gene encodes CDR1 MNHEY and CDR2 SVGAGI. V was pared by 7 bases and J by 5 bases, with 21 bases between. This chain's CDR3 is CASTGVDRAPNEQYF. CDR3 coding DNA: TGTGCCAGCACGGGAGTCGACAGGGCCCCCAACGAGCAGTACTTC.